One and the same sample provided the 15 T cell receptor beta chains below, sequenced in a study of blood T cell repertoires in COVID-19. Profiled with immunoSEQ multiplex PCR; TCRdb holds only in-frame clones, not every one. The repertoire has over 70,000 clones, approximately 80% of them found once; the top ten carry about 19%. The sample taken for sequencing was peripheral blood. These receptors all stem from a woman older than 75 with acute or convalescent COVID-19.

V usage is TRBV5-6 and J usage is TRBJ1-1, with D unclear. Deletions cut 0 bases from V and 9 bases from J, with 9 bases between. The CDR3 has 12 residues. CDR1 and CDR2 from the germline V gene are SGHDT and YYEEEE. The CDR3 is CASSLARNKAFF. The CDR3 DNA is TGTGCCAGCAGCTTGGCCAGGAACAAAGCTTTCTTT. Full variable domain (rest looked up from reference TRBV5-6 and TRBJ1-1): DAGVTQSPTHLIKTRGQQVTLRCSPKSGHDTVSWYQQALGQGPQFIFQYYEEEERQRGNFPDRFSGHQFPNYSSELNVNALLLGDSALYLCASSLARNKAFFGQGTRLTVV.

The J gene is TRBJ2-3, the V gene TRBV24-1, with TRBD1 identical over 8 bases. Germline V CDR1 and CDR2: KGHDR, SFDVKD. The length of the CDR3 is 14 residues. With V trimmed by 5 bases and J by 8 bases, 8 bases remained unmatched. The CDR3 DNA reads as TGTGCCACCAGTGGCCGTAGCACAGGGGGTACGCAGTATTTT. Protein: CATSGRSTGGTQYF.

This clone appeared a few times. This chain uses TRBV9 with TRBJ2-7, with TRBD2 identical over 8 bases. V gave up 1 base and J gave up 3 bases; unmatched junction bases: 3. This CDR3 comprises 14 residues. Germline V gives CDR1 SGDLS, CDR2 YYNGEE. The CDR3 sequence is CASSVSAGGYEQYF. In DNA form, the CDR3 reads TGTGCCAGCAGCGTATCTGCGGGAGGCTACGAGCAGTACTTC.

The V and J genes are TRBV12-5 and TRBJ2-5; 8 nucleotides line up with TRBD2. Unmatched junction bases numbered 5, after V lost 1 base and J lost 4 bases. CDR3 size: 15 residues. CDR1 and CDR2 (germline): LGHNT, FRNRAP. The CDR3: CASGLASGLLETQYF. In DNA form, the CDR3 reads TGTGCTAGTGGTTTGGCTAGCGGGCTTCTAGAGACCCAGTACTTC.

The V call is TRBV27, the J call TRBJ1-5; maybe TRBD1 (6 bases). The V and J ends lost 2 bases and 3 bases respectively, with 14 bases between them. Germline CDR1 is MNHEY and CDR2 is SMNVEV (reference sequence). The CDR3 length is 16 residues. The CDR3 DNA reads TGTGCCAGCAGTTTACGCCGGCAGGGGTTCAATCAGCCCCAGCATTTT. Amino acid sequence: CASSLRRQGFNQPQHF.

The CDR3 region is CASSEWAGGTDTQYF. In DNA form, the CDR3 reads TGCGCCAGCAGTGAGTGGGCCGGAGGAACAGATACGCAGTATTTT. This chain connects TRBV10-1 to TRBJ2-3; weak D call: TRBD2 (5 bases). Trimming cost V 1 base and J 3 bases, with 11 bases left between them. This CDR3 region has 15 residues. CDR1 is WNHNN and CDR2 is SYGVQD in the germline V gene (reference sequence).

This chain uses TRBV6-4 with TRBJ2-5; perhaps TRBD1 as D (5 bases). This CDR3 has 14 amino acids. Trimming removed 3 bases at V and 5 bases at J, with 13 bases between. Germline CDR1 reads MRHNA; CDR2 reads SNTAGT. The CDR3 sequence: CASSEALPGETQYF. CDR3 bases: TGTGCCAGCAGTGAAGCTCTACCAGGGGAGACCCAGTACTTC.

J is TRBJ1-2 and V is TRBV5-4; D ambiguous. The V end was cut by 4 bases, the J end by 0 bases, with 10 bases between. Germline V gene lookup returns CDR1 SGHNT and CDR2 YYREEE (reference sequence). The CDR3 runs 14 residues. DNA for the CDR3: TGTGCCAGCAGCGGCAGGCTGTCTAACTATGGCTACACCTTC. Residues: CASSGRLSNYGYTF. Looking up the rest from reference TRBV5-4 and TRBJ1-2 gives the full variable domain: ETGVTQSPTHLIKTRGQQVTLRCSSQSGHNTVSWYQQALGQGPQFIFQYYREEENGRGNFPPRFSGLQFPNYSSELNVNALELDDSALYLCASSGRLSNYGYTFGSGTRLTVV.

The rearrangement joins TRBV3-1 (or the pseudogene TRBV3-2) to TRBJ2-1; unclear D gene. In germline, CDR1 is LGHDT, CDR2 YNNKEL (reference sequence). Between the trimmed V and J ends, which lost 0 bases and 5 bases, there was a span of 17 bases. The CDR3 spans 17 residues. The CDR3 coding sequence is TGTGCCAGCAGCCAAGAGCCAGTAGTGGTCCGGGACAATGAGCAGTTCTTC. Amino acids: CASSQEPVVVRDNEQFF.

This clone was found once. The V and J genes are TRBV6-5 and TRBJ1-2; TRBD1 matches 8 bases. Germline trimming cut 1 base from V and 7 bases from J; bases unmatched to any gene: 8. The CDR3 length is 15 residues. The germline gives CDR1 MNHEY, CDR2 SVGAGI. The CDR3 nucleotides are TGTGCCAGCAGTTACTACGGACAGGGTGTCTCTGGCTACACCTTC. It yields the protein CASSYYGQGVSGYTF.

The chain employs TRBV28 and TRBJ1-2; D remains ambiguous. Looked up from germline, CDR1 is MDHEN and CDR2 is SYDVKM. The germline V and J ends were trimmed by 8 bases and 5 bases, with 6 bases remaining between them. CDR3 length: 10 amino acids. The chain's CDR3 is CASFRYGYTF. CDR3 DNA sequence: TGTGCCAGCTTCCGTTATGGCTACACCTTC.

The rearrangement uses TRBV4-1 and TRBJ1-4; tentatively, D is TRBD1 (6 bases). Trimming left V 1 base short and J 3 bases short, with 12 bases between. Germline CDR1 reads MGHRA; CDR2 reads YSYEKL. There are 16 residues in the CDR3. CDR3: CASSQALGGPNEKLFF. The CDR3 bases are TGCGCCAGCAGCCAAGCCCTGGGGGGGCCTAATGAAAAACTGTTTTTT.

The chain joins TRBV5-1 to TRBJ2-3; D is uncertain. The CDR3 spans 14 residues. V gave up 3 bases and J gave up 5 bases, with 13 bases separating them. CDR1 is SGHRS, CDR2 YFSETQ, per germline. The CDR3 coding sequence is TGCGCCAGCAGCTCCCTTTCGGAGAGAGATACGCAGTATTTT. Its translation: CASSSLSERDTQYF.

The chain couples TRBV30 to TRBJ2-2; 13 bases line up with TRBD2. The CDR3 is made up of 16 amino acids. Trimming removed 4 bases from V and 9 bases from J; junction bases left unmatched: 11. CDR1 GTSNPN and CDR2 SVGIG come from the germline V gene (reference sequence). In DNA, the CDR3 is TGTGCCTGGACCAGGACTAGCGGGAGCGACGCGCGGGAGCTGTTTTTT. Protein: CAWTRTSGSDARELFF. The entire variable domain, with the rest obtained from reference TRBV30 and TRBJ2-2, is as follows: SQTIHQWPATLVQPVGSPLSLECTVEGTSNPNLYWYRQAAGRGLQLLFYSVGIGQISSEVPQNLSASRPQDRQFILSSKKLLLSDSGFYLCAWTRTSGSDARELFFGEGSRLTVL.

The CDR3 nucleotides are TGCGCCAGCAGTCAATCGTGCTTCTTCGGGGATCAAGAGACCCAGTACTTC. Its protein is CASSQSCFFGDQETQYF. The chain couples TRBV23-1 to TRBJ2-5, with D tentatively TRBD2 (5 bases). TRBV23-1 is sorted into the ORF group, with uncertain function. Deletions cut 0 bases from V and 2 bases from J, with 16 bases between. This CDR3 contains 17 residues.